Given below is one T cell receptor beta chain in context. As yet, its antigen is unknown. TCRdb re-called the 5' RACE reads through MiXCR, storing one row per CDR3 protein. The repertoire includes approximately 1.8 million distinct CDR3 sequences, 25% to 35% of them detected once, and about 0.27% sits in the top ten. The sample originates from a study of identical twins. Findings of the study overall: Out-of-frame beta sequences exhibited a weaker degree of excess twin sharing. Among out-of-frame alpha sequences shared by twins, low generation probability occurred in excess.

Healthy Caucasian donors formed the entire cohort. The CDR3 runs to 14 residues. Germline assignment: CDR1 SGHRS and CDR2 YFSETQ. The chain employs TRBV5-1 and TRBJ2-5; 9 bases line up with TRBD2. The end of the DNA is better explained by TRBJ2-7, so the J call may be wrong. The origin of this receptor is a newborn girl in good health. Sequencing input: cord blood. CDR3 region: CASSSSGIPHEQYF. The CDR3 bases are TGCGCCAGCAGCTCTAGCGGGATTCCCCACGAGCAGTACTTC.